This T cell receptor (beta chain) was found in a study of cytotoxic CD8 clonotypes in ibrutinib-treated CLL. Study conclusions and caveats: In sustained-remission versus progressing patients, sampling times differed.

Sequencing was performed with immunoSEQ multiplex PCR; in TCRdb, only in-frame clones are kept and a portion is missing. The sample carries some 28,000 clones, roughly 57% recorded once. This CDR3 has 16 amino acids. Germline-derived CDR1 and CDR2 are WNHNN and SYGVQD (reference sequence). V gave up 0 bases and J gave up 7 bases; unmatched junction bases: 4. In the case of this clone: Antigen: not known.

Frozen-stored PBMCs produced approximately 2 micrograms of genomic DNA for TCR beta libraries. This sample comprised PBMCs, obtained before ibrutinib treatment. The sequence derives from a human donor with chronic lymphocytic leukemia. V is TRBV10-1 and J is TRBJ2-3, with 13 bases aligning to TRBD2. CDR3 protein: CASSESTSGRGNTQYF. CDR3 nucleotide sequence: TGCGCCAGCAGTGAGTCTACTAGCGGGAGGGGGAATACGCAGTATTTT.